These 9 T cell receptor beta chains came from one sample sequenced in a study of blood T cell repertoires in COVID-19. TCRdb keeps only in-frame clones here, not all; method: immunoSEQ multiplex PCR. The sample gives roughly 150,000 clones, 70% to 90% of which show up once; about 8.1% is in the top ten. Specimen: peripheral blood. The origin of the receptors is a woman at least 80 years old with COVID-19, enrolled during active disease.

This chain connects TRBV10-3 to TRBJ1-5; 8 nucleotides align to TRBD1. CDR1 is ENHRY, CDR2 SYGVKD, per germline. CDR3 length: 14 amino acids. V trimming: 3 bases; J trimming: 6 bases; junction bases outside the gene matches: 4. CDR3 loop: CAISERQGSQPQHF. CDR3 DNA: TGTGCCATCAGTGAACGACAGGGGAGTCAGCCCCAGCATTTT.

The V and J genes are TRBV5-1 and TRBJ2-5, with 7 bases fitting TRBD2. The CDR3 runs to 14 residues. Germline CDR1 is SGHRS and CDR2 is YFSETQ. Trimming cost V 4 bases and J 2 bases; bases outside gene matches: 5. The CDR3 nucleotides read TGCGCCAGCAGCAGCCCGGGGGGACAAGAGACCCAGTACTTC. It codes for CASSSPGGQETQYF.

The V gene is TRBV5-5, the J gene TRBJ2-7; 12 bases agree with TRBD1. Germline V lookup: CDR1 SGHKS, CDR2 YYEKEE (reference sequence). Trimming took 5 bases from V and 3 from J; bases not matched to a gene: 6. This CDR3 comprises 15 residues. This chain's CDR3 is CASSPGTGGYYEQYF. CDR3 nucleotide sequence: TGTGCCAGCAGTCCTGGGACAGGGGGCTACTACGAGCAGTACTTC.

This clone was detected a few times. The chain is built from TRBV12-5 and TRBJ1-6; 7 nucleotides align to TRBD1. This CDR3 has 15 amino acids. Germline V gene lookup returns CDR1 LGHNT and CDR2 FRNRAP. V trimming: 2 bases; J trimming: 8 bases; junction bases outside the gene matches: 6. The CDR3 DNA follows: TGTGCTAGTGGTTTGTCCCGGACAGGATATTCACCCCTCCACTTT. As protein: CASGLSRTGYSPLHF.

CDR3 amino acids: CASSPGIYSNQPQHF. CDR3 nucleotides: TGTGCCAGCAGCCCAGGGATCTATAGCAATCAGCCCCAGCATTTT. The chain has TRBV7-2 and TRBJ1-5, with a possible D match to TRBD1 (5 bases). V gave up 5 bases and J gave up 0 bases, with 11 bases separating them. Germline CDR1 and CDR2: SGHTA and FQGNSA. CDR3 length: 15 residues.

In DNA form, the CDR3 reads TGTGCCAGCAGCCTGTCCCCCGGGGTGAAAGAGACCCAGTACTTC. This codes for CASSLSPGVKETQYF. The chain combines TRBV5-6 with TRBJ2-5; D is possibly TRBD2 (5 bases). Germline CDR1 reads SGHDT; CDR2 reads YYEEEE. This CDR3 is built from 15 residues. The germline V and J ends were trimmed by 4 bases and 3 bases, with 16 bases remaining between them.

The chain couples TRBV5-1 to TRBJ1-1; 8 bases match TRBD1. Germline lookup yields CDR1 SGHRS and CDR2 YFSETQ. The ends lost 6 bases at V and 2 bases at J; junction bases unmatched: 6. The CDR3 is 14 residues long. The chain's CDR3 is CASIQGAGNTEAFF. CDR3 nucleotides: TGCGCCAGCATCCAGGGGGCGGGAAACACTGAAGCTTTCTTT.

V and J are TRBV3-1 (or the pseudogene TRBV3-2) and TRBJ2-1; TRBD2 aligns across 8 bases. Trimming removed 4 bases from V and 7 bases from J; junction bases left unmatched: 9. The CDR3 covers 15 residues. Germline CDR1 is LGHDT and CDR2 is YNNKEL (reference sequence). CDR3 in amino acids: CASSPRTSYTNEQFF. The DNA of the CDR3 is TGTGCCAGCAGCCCCCGGACTAGCTACACTAATGAGCAGTTCTTC.

V usage is TRBV6-5 and J usage is TRBJ2-2; TRBD2 matches at 7 bases. The CDR3 runs to 14 residues. Germline lookup yields CDR1 MNHEY and CDR2 SVGAGI. The trim removed 6 bases at V and 6 bases at J, leaving 7 bases unmatched. The CDR3 is CASRGLGRAGELFF. The CDR3 region has the DNA TGTGCCAGCAGAGGACTAGGACGGGCCGGGGAGCTGTTTTTT.